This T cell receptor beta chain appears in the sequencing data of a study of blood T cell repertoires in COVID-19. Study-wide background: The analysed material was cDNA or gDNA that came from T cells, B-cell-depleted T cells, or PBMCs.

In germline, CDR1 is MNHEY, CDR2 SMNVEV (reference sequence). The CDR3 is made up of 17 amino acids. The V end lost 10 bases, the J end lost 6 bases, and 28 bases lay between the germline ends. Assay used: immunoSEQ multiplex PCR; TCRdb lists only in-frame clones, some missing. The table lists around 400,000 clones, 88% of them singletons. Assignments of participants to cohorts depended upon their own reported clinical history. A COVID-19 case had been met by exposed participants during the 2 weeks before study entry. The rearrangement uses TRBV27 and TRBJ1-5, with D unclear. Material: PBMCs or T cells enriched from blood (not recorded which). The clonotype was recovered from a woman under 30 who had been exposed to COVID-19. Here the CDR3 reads CAIWMTKPGWRVQPQHF. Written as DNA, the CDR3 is TGTGCCATCTGGATGACAAAACCGGGTTGGAGGGTTCAGCCCCAGCATTTT.